Below, one T cell receptor beta chain is given with its context. What it binds is unknown. Researchers ran the PCR with 60 Vbeta and 13 Jbeta primers. Generated by immunoSEQ multiplex PCR, the TCRdb table keeps only in-frame clones and is missing some. The sample lists about 200,000 clones; about 80% were seen once. The donors (healthy individuals) were bone marrow donors. The data were taken from a study of cytomegalovirus exposure and HLA in healthy donors. Findings and limits, study-wide: A later analysis reported that several of the most significant clusters appeared to be linked to common viral pathogens, among them Epstein-Barr virus. Overall, roughly 150 TCR beta chains were annotated as cytomegalovirus-associated. In an earlier analysis, in approximately 630 donors, most V segments appeared productive either ~87% or ~30% of the time.

The CDR3 covers 13 residues. The V gene's germline CDR1 is MNHNS and CDR2 SASEGT. The V gene end was trimmed by 4 bases and the J gene end by 5 bases; junction bases not matched to a gene: 0. Sequenced material: PBMCs. The receptor comes from a middle-aged man in good health and CMV-seronegative. The chain uses TRBV6-1 and TRBJ2-2; 8 bases map to TRBD2. This CDR3 is CASSASGTGELFF. The CDR3 DNA reads as TGTGCCAGCAGTGCTAGCGGGACCGGGGAGCTGTTTTTT.